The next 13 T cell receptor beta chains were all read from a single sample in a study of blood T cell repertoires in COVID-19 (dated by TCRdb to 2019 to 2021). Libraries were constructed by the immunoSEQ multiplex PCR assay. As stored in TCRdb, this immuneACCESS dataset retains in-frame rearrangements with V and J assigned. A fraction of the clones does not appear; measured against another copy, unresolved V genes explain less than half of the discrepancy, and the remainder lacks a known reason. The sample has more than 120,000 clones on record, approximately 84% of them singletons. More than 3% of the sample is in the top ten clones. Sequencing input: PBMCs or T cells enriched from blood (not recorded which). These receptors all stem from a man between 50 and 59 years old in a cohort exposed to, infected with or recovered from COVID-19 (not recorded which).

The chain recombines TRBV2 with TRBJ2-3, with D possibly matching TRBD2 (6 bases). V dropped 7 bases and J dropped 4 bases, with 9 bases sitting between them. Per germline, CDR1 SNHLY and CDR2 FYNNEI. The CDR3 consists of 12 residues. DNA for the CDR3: TGTGCCAGCACCGGCGGGGCAGATACGCAGTATTTT. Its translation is CASTGGADTQYF.

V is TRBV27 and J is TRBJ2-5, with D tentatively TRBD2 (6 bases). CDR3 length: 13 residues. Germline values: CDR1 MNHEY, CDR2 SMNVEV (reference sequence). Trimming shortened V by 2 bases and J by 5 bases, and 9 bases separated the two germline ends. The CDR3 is CASSLRRGETQYF. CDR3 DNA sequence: TGTGCCAGCAGTTTAAGGCGGGGTGAGACCCAGTACTTC.

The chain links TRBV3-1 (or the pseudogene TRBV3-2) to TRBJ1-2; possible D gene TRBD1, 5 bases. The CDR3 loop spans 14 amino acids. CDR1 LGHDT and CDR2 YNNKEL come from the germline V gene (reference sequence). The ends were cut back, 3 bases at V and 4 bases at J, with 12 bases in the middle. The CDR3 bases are TGTGCCAGCAGCCACCTGGGGGGGGTCTATGGCTACACCTTC. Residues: CASSHLGGVYGYTF.

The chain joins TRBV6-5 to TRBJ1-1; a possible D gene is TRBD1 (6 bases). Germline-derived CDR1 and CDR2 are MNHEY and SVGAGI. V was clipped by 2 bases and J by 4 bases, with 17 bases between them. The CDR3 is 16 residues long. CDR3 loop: CASSYLTEGVGTEAFF. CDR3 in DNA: TGTGCCAGCAGTTACCTCACTGAGGGGGTCGGCACTGAAGCTTTCTTT.

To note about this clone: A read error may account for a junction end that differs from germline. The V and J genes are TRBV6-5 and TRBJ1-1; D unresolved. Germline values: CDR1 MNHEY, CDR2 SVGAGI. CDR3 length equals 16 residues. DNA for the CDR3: TGTGCCAGCGGTTATCGGTCCTCTTATCTCGACACTGAAGCTTTCTTT. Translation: CASGYRSSYLDTEAFF.

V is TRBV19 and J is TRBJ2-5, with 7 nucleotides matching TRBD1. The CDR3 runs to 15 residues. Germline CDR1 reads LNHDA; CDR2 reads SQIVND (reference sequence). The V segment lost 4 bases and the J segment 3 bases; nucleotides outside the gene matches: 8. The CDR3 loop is CASSKSGTEEETQYF. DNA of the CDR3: TGTGCCAGTAGTAAATCCGGGACAGAAGAAGAGACCCAGTACTTC.

The CDR3 sequence is CSVEGLADEQYF. In nucleotides, the CDR3 is TGCAGCGTTGAAGGACTAGCGGACGAGCAGTACTTC. The chain employs TRBV29-1 and TRBJ2-7, with TRBD2 matching 9 bases. Germline CDR1 is SQVTM and CDR2 is ANQGSEA. J was trimmed by 5 bases and V by 1 base; bases with no gene match: 0. There are 12 residues in the CDR3.

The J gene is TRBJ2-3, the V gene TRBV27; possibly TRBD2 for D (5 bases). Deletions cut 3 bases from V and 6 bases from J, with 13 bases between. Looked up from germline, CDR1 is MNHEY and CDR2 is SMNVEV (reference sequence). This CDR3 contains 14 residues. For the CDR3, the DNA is TGTGCCAGCAGTTTCGCCGGGGTTTTGGATACGCAGTATTTT. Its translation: CASSFAGVLDTQYF.

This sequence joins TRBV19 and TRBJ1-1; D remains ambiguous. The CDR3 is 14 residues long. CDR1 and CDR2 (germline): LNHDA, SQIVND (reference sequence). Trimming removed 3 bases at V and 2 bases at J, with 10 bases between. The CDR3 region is CASSIMSSNTEAFF. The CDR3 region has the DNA TGTGCCAGTAGTATTATGTCCAGTAACACTGAAGCTTTCTTT.

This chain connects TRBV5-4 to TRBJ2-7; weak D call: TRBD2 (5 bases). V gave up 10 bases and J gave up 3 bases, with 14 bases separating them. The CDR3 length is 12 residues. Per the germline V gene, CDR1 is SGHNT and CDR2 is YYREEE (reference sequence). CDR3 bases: TGTGCCGTTGCCAGCGGTAACTACGAGCAGTACTTC. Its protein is CAVASGNYEQYF.

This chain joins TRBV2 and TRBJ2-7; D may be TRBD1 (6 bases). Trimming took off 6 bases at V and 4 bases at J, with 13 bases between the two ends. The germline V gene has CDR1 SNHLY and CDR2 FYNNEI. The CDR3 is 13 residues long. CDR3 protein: CASSLTGMYEQYF. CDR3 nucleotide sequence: TGTGCCAGCAGCCTCACAGGGATGTACGAGCAGTACTTC.

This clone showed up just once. CDR3 protein: CASSQVPGAGNTIYF. Written as DNA, the CDR3 is TGTGCCAGCAGCCAGGTTCCGGGAGCTGGAAACACCATATATTTT. The chain combines TRBV3-1 (or the pseudogene TRBV3-2) with TRBJ1-3; D gene uncertain. This CDR3 is built from 15 residues. Trimming took 3 bases from V and 2 from J, leaving 11 bases between them. CDR1 is LGHDT, CDR2 YNNKEL, per germline (reference sequence).

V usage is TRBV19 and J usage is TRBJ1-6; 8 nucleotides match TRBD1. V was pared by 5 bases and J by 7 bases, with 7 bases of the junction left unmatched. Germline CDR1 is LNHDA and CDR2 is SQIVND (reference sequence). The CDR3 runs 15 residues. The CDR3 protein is CASSFPGQVNSPLHF. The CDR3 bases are TGTGCCAGTAGTTTCCCGGGACAGGTCAATTCACCCCTCCACTTT.